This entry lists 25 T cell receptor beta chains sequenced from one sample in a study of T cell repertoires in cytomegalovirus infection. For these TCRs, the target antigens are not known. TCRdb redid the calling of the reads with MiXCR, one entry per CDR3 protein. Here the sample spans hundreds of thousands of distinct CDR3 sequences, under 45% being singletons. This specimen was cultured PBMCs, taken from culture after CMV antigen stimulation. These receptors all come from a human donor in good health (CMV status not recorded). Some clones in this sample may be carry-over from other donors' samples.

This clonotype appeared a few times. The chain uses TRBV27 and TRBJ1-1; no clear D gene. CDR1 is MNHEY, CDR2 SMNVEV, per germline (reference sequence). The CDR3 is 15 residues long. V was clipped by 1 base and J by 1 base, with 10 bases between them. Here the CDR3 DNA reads TGTGCCAGCAGTTTATTCCCAGGAGGGAACACTGAAGCTTTCTTT. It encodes CASSLFPGGNTEAFF.

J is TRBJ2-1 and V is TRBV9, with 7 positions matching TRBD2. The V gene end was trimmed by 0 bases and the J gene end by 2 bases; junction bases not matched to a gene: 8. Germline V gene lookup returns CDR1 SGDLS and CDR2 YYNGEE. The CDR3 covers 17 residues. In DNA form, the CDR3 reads TGTGCCAGCAGCGTAGCTACTGGCGGGAGTGCCTACAATGAGCAGTTCTTC. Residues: CASSVATGGSAYNEQFF.

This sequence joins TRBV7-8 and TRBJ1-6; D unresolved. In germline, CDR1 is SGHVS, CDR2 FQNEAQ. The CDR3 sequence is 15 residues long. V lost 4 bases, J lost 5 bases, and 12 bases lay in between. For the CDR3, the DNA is TGTGCCAGCAGCTCCCGCCTCCCTCATAATTCACCCCTCCACTTT. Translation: CASSSRLPHNSPLHF.

CDR3 in amino acids: CASSPGTANSNQPQHF. DNA of the CDR3: TGTGCCAGCAGCCCCGGGACAGCAAATAGCAATCAGCCCCAGCATTTT. The chain has TRBV7-2 and TRBJ1-5, with TRBD1 matching over 7 bases. CDR1 and CDR2 (germline): SGHTA, FQGNSA. The CDR3 is 16 amino acids. Trimming took 5 bases from V and 0 from J; bases not matched to a gene: 7.

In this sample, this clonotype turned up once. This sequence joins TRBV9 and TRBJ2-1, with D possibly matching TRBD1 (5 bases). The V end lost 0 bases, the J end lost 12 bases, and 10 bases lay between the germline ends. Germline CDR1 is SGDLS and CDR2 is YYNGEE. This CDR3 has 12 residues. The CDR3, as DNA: TGTGCCAGCAGCGTAGAAAGGGGCAGGCAGTTCTTC. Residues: CASSVERGRQFF. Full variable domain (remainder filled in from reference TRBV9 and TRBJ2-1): DSGVTQTPKHLITATGQRVTLRCSPRSGDLSVYWYQQSLDQGLQFLIQYYNGEERAKGNILERFSAQQFPDLHSELNLSSLELGDSALYFCASSVERGRQFFGPGTRLTVL.

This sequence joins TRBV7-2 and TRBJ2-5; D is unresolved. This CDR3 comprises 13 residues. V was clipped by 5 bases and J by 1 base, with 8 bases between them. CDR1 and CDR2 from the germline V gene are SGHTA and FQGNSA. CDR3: CASSTSGQETQYF. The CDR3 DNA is TGTGCCAGCAGCACATCGGGCCAAGAGACCCAGTACTTC.

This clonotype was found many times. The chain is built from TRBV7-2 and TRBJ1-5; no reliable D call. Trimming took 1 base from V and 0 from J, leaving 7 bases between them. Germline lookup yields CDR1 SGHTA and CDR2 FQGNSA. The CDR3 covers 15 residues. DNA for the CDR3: TGTGCCAGCAGCTTAGTCACGAATAGCAATCAGCCCCAGCATTTT. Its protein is CASSLVTNSNQPQHF.

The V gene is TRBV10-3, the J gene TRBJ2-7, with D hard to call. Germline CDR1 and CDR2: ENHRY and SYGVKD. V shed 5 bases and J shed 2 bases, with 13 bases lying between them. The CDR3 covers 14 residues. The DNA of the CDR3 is TGTGCCATCAGTCCTCCAGACAAGCCCTACGAGCAGTACTTC. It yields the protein CAISPPDKPYEQYF.

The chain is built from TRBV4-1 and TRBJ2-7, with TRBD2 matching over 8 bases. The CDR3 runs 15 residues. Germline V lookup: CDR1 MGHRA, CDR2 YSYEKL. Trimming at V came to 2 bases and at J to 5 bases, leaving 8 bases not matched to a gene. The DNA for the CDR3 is TGCGCCAGCAGCCAAACACCGGGGGGGCGAAACGAGCAGTACTTC. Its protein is CASSQTPGGRNEQYF.

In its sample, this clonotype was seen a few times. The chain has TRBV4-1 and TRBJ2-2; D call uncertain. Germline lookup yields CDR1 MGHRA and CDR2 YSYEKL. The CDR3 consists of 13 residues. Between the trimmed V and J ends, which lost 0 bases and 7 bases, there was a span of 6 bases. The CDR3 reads CASSQERFGELFF. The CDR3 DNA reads TGCGCCAGCAGCCAAGAGAGATTCGGGGAGCTGTTTTTT.

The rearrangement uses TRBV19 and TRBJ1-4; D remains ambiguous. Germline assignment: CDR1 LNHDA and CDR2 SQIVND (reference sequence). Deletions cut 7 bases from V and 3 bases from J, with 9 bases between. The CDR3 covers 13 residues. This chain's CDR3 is CASMGKSNEKLFF. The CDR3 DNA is TGTGCCAGTATGGGGAAGTCTAATGAAAAACTGTTTTTT.

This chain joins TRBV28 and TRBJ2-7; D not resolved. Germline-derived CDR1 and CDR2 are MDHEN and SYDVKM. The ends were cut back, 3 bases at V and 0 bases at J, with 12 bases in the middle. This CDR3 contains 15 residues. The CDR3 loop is CASSFAHKNSYEQYF. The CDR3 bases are TGTGCCAGCAGTTTCGCCCATAAGAACTCCTACGAGCAGTACTTC.

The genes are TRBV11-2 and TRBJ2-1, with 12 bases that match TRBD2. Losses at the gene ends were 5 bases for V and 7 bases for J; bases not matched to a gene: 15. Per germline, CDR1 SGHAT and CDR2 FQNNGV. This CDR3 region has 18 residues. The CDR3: CASSPLKASGRVWNEQFF. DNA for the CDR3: TGTGCCAGCAGCCCACTTAAGGCTAGCGGGAGGGTGTGGAATGAGCAGTTCTTC.

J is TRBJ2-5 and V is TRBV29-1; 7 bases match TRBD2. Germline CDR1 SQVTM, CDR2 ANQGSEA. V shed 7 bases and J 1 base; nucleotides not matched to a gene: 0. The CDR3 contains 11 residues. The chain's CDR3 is CSAGGQETQYF. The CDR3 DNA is TGCAGCGCGGGGGGCCAAGAGACCCAGTACTTC.

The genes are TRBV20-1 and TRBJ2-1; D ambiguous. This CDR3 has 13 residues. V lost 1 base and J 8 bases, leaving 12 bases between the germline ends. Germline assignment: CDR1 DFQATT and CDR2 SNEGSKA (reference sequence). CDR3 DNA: TGCAGTGCTAGAGTTCCGTCGGTGGATGAGCAGTTCTTC. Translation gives CSARVPSVDEQFF.

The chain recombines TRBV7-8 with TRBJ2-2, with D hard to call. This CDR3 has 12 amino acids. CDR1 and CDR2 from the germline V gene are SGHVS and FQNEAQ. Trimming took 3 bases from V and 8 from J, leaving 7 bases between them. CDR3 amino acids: CASSFSWGELFF. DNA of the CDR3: TGTGCCAGCAGCTTTAGTTGGGGGGAGCTGTTTTTT.

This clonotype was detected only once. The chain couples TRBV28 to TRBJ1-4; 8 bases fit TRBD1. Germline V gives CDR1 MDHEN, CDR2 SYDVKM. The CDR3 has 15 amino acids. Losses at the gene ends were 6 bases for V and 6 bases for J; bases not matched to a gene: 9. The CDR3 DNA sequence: TGTGCCAGCAGCCTACCGGGACAGGTCGATGAAAAACTGTTTTTT. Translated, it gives CASSLPGQVDEKLFF.

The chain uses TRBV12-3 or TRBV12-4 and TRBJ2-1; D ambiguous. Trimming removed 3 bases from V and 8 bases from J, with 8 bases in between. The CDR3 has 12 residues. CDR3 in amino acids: CASSLIVDEQFF. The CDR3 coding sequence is TGTGCCAGCAGTTTGATAGTAGATGAGCAGTTCTTC.

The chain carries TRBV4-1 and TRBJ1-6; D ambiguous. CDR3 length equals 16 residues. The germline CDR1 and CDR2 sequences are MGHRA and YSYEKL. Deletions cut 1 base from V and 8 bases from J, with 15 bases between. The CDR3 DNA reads TGCGCCAGCAGCCAAGGACGTCCAGCGGCATATTCACCCCTCCACTTT. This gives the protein CASSQGRPAAYSPLHF.

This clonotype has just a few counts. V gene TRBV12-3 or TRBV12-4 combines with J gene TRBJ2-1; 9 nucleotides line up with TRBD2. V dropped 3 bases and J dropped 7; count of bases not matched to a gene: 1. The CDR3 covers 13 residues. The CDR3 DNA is TGTGCCAGCAGTTTGCTAGCGGGGAATGAGCAGTTCTTC. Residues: CASSLLAGNEQFF.

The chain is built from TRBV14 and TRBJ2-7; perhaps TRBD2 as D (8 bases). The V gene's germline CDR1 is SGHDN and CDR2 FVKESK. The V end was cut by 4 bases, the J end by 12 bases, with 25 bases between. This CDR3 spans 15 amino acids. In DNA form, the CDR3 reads TGTGCCAGCAGCCCGGACAGGACAAACGGGGGGGGACGGTACTTC. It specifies CASSPDRTNGGGRYF.

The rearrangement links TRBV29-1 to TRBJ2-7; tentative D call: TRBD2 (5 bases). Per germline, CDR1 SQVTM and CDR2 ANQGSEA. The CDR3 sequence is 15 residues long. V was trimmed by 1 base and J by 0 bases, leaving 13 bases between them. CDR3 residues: CSVEGRSGSSYEQYF. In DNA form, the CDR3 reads TGCAGCGTTGAAGGACGGAGTGGGAGCTCCTACGAGCAGTACTTC.

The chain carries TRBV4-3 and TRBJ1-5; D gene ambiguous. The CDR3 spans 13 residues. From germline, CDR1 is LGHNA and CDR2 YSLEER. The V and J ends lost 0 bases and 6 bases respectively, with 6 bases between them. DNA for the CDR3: TGCGCCAGCAGCCAAGATCGGGTTCAGCCCCAGCATTTT. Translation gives CASSQDRVQPQHF.

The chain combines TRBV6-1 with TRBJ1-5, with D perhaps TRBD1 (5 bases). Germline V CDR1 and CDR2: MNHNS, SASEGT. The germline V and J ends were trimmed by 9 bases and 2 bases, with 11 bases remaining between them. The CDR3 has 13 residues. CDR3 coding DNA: TGTGCCAGTCAGCAGGGCGGCAATCAGCCCCAGCATTTT. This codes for CASQQGGNQPQHF.

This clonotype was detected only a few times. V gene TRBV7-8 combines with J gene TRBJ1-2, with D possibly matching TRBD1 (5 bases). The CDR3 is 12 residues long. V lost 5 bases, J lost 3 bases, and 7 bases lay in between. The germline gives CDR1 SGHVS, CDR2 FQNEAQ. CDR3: CASSGADYGYTF. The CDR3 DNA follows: TGTGCCAGCAGCGGGGCCGACTATGGCTACACCTTC.